Below, one TCR beta chain is given with its context. The antigen is undetermined. This entry belongs to a study of vaccination and CD4 T cells after COVID-19. Across the study: A few convalescent patients gave samples at day 14 and days 161 to 241 post-vaccination. Spike peptides, overlapping and drawn from SARS-CoV-2, HCoV-NL63, HCoV-OC43 and HCoV-229E, were used to stimulate cells.

The time point: late sampling 161 to 241 days after vaccination in three convalescent patients. The sample's treatment: roughly 10-day PBMC culture with coronavirus spike peptide pools or control peptides (ViraFEST assay). After culture for nine to eleven days, isolation of CD4+ T cells was performed by negative selection. Study outcomes and limitations: The study sampled relatively few convalescent patients and omitted early post-infection timepoints.

Sequencing of cultured CD4+ T cell DNA used the Oncomine TCR Beta short-read assay. TCRdb fed the PCR reads into MiXCR, producing one record per CDR3 protein. This sample has approximately 23,000 distinct CDR3 sequences, with more than 35% found just once. V was clipped by 0 bases and J by 5 bases, with 14 bases between them. CDR1 and CDR2 (germline): SGHTA, FQGNSA. The CDR3 has 16 residues. The rearrangement links TRBV7-2 to TRBJ2-1; D not resolved. The sequenced sample was CD4+ T cells from blood, cultured in vitro, obtained about 7 months after SARS-CoV-2 vaccination. The TCR was taken from a human donor who had recovered from COVID-19. CDR3 nucleotide sequence: TGTGCCAGCAGCTTAGCTTCAGGCGGCTACAACAATGAGCAGTTCTTC. Its translation is CASSLASGGYNNEQFF.